This is a list of T cell receptor beta chains from one sample in a study of cytomegalovirus exposure and HLA in healthy donors. Assay used: immunoSEQ multiplex PCR; TCRdb lists only in-frame clones, some missing. The sample contains about 150,000 clones, 70% to 80% of which appear only once. The sequenced sample was PBMCs. All receptors derive from a middle-aged woman in good health and CMV-seronegative. Each CDR3 is given with its conserved first and last residue. D genes are given only for firm matches. Clone size is given for some rows only: seen once, a few or many times, or a class if the clone is expanded.

.	TRBJ2-6	.	TRBV5-8	CASSRGSGANVLTF	TGTGCCAGCAGCCGAGGATCCGGGGCCAACGTCCTGACTTTC
TRBD1	TRBJ2-7	.	TRBV5-5	CASSTQGGGLEQYF	TGTGCCAGCAGCACACAGGGGGGCGGATTGGAGCAGTACTTC
.	TRBJ2-3	.	TRBV19	CASSIYGEDTQYF	TGTGCCAGTAGTATTTACGGGGAGGATACGCAGTATTTT
.	TRBJ1-5	.	TRBV19	CASSTLPPREGNQPQHF	TGTGCCAGTAGTACCCTACCACCTCGGGAGGGCAATCAGCCCCAGCATTTT
TRBD1	TRBJ1-2	.	TRBV6-1	CASSEARGFVQWSGQHYGYTF	TGTGCCAGCAGTGAAGCGCGTGGGTTTGTTCAATGGTCGGGACAGCACTATGGCTACACCTTC
TRBD1	TRBJ2-2	.	TRBV6-9	CASSTYRDRGTGELFF	TGTGCCAGCAGTACTTATCGGGACAGGGGAACCGGGGAGCTGTTTTTT
TRBD1	TRBJ1-5	.	TRBV28	CASSSITQGMSNQPQHF	TGTGCCAGCAGTTCAATTACACAGGGGATGAGCAATCAGCCCCAGCATTTT
TRBD2	TRBJ2-3	.	TRBV27	CASSWGGGPDTQYF	TGTGCCAGCAGTTGGGGCGGGGGGCCAGATACGCAGTATTTT
.	TRBJ1-2	.	TRBV6-6	CASQAGFGCTF	TGTGCCAGCCAGGCGGGCTTTGGCTGCACCTTC
.	TRBJ1-2	.	TRBV5-6	CASSLADSYGYTF	TGTGCCAGCAGCTTGGCGGACAGCTATGGCTACACCTTC
TRBD2	TRBJ2-3	.	TRBV5-1	CASSLGAGGDTQYF	TGCGCCAGCAGCTTGGGAGCGGGAGGAGATACGCAGTATTTT
TRBD1	TRBJ1-5	.	TRBV30	CAWRGGPGTGPNQPQHF	TGTGCCTGGAGGGGGGGCCCCGGGACAGGGCCCAATCAGCCCCAGCATTTT
.	TRBJ2-5	.	TRBV30	CAWTAMSQETQYF	TGTGCCTGGACTGCTATGAGCCAAGAGACCCAGTACTTC
.	TRBJ2-5	few	TRBV4-1	CASSRAAQETQYF	TGCGCCAGCAGCCGGGCAGCCCAAGAGACCCAGTACTTC
.	TRBJ1-4	.	TRBV4-1	CASSQDASGVGDNEKLFF	TGCGCCAGCAGCCAAGATGCGTCGGGGGTCGGCGATAATGAAAAACTGTTTTTT
.	TRBJ1-1	.	TRBV5-6	CASSFVAGTEAFF	TGTGCCAGCAGCTTTGTTGCGGGGACTGAAGCTTTCTTT
TRBD1	TRBJ2-7	.	TRBV19	CASRQTGTGTYEQYF	TGTGCCAGTAGACAGACCGGGACAGGGACCTACGAGCAGTACTTC
.	TRBJ1-5	.	TRBV5-8	CASSLNGDTNQPQHF	TGTGCCAGCAGCTTGAACGGAGATACCAATCAGCCCCAGCATTTT
.	TRBJ1-4	few	TRBV7-9	CASSLDYRSNEKLFF	TGTGCCAGCAGCTTAGACTACAGGTCTAATGAAAAACTGTTTTTT
.	TRBJ1-5	.	TRBV5-8	CASSPTYNQPQHF	TGTGCCAGCAGCCCGACTTATAATCAGCCCCAGCATTTT
TRBD1	TRBJ2-2	.	TRBV29-1	CSVRQGFDTGELFF	TGCAGCGTTCGACAGGGATTTGACACCGGGGAGCTGTTTTTT
.	TRBJ1-2	.	TRBV5-1	CASSPPWGGPATNYGYTF	TGCGCCAGCAGCCCACCGTGGGGGGGGCCCGCAACTAACTATGGCTACACCTTC